This T cell receptor beta chain was sequenced during a study of regulatory T cells in long-lasting Graves disease. As for time point: persistent/refractory GD, antithyroid drugs over 5 years with positive TRAb. RNA isolated from PBMCs was used to make the TCR library. With EDTA tubes as the receptacles, 7 to 9 milliliters of peripheral blood were drawn. Study outcomes and limitations: The TCR repertoire of persistent Graves' patients was less diverse than that of newly diagnosed ones.

After removal of 7 bases from V and 3 bases from J, the junction contained 6 bases not matched to a gene. This CDR3 is 13 amino acids long. Germline V CDR1 and CDR2: SQVTM, ANQGSEA. The sample holds many counts of this clonotype. Its antigen is not identified. Both iRepertoire HTBI primers and Arm-PCR of CDR3 regions were used to build the TCR beta libraries. TCRdb re-analysed the multiplex PCR reads in MiXCR, keeping a single row per CDR3 protein. The sample has around 340,000 distinct CDR3 sequences, 15% to 20% seen once. Here the sequenced sample was peripheral blood mononuclear cells (PBMCs), taken when the disease was refractory, from a patient treated with antithyroid drugs. The V and J genes are TRBV29-1 and TRBJ2-5; the match to TRBD1 covers 9 bases. The receptor comes from a female donor with Graves disease. CDR3 residues: CSACTGGEETQYF. Here the CDR3 DNA reads TGCAGCGCCTGCACAGGGGGCGAAGAGACCCAGTACTTC.